One T cell receptor (beta chain) is described in this entry. Produced via immunoSEQ multiplex PCR; TCRdb's table is partial and in-frame only. In the table there are a few hundred thousand clones, roughly 90% of which are singletons. The data stem from a study of blood T cell repertoires in COVID-19. V shed 2 bases and J shed 10 bases, with 12 bases lying between them. Germline assignment: CDR1 MNHEY and CDR2 SMNVEV (reference sequence). This CDR3 has 13 residues. The TCR was taken from a man aged 35-49 years with acute or convalescent COVID-19. Material for sequencing was peripheral blood. The chain employs TRBV27 and TRBJ2-1, with D possibly being TRBD1 (5 bases). The CDR3 loop is CASSLRQGGEQFF. The CDR3 DNA reads TGTGCCAGCAGTTTAAGGCAGGGTGGCGAGCAGTTCTTC.